This TCR beta chain was identified in a study of blood T cell repertoires in COVID-19. Study-level information: Whether acute or convalescent, the COVID-19 samples came from the United States, Italy and Spain. Sources were T cells, B-cell-depleted T cells, or PBMCs; the material itself was cDNA or gDNA.

How the authors handled the data: Amplification of reference gene primers was used by the study to estimate nucleated cell counts. Clones were sequenced by immunoSEQ multiplex PCR, and TCRdb holds only the in-frame ones, with some missing. V and J calls and clone size are those listed in that table; D and trimming were worked out from the DNA. The top ten clones hold 5.1% of a sample with around 250,000 clones, approximately 85% of them seen once. Trimming removed 4 bases at V and 0 bases at J, with 13 bases between. From germline, CDR1 is MGHRA and CDR2 YSYEKL. This CDR3 is 15 amino acids long. The sequenced sample was peripheral blood. The source is a man aged 50-59 years with active or convalescent COVID-19. The chain recombines TRBV4-1 with TRBJ2-7, with D possibly TRBD1 on 6 matching bases. Here the CDR3 reads CASSPRDTASYEQYF. DNA for the CDR3: TGCGCCAGCAGCCCCCGGGACACTGCCTCCTACGAGCAGTACTTC.